Ten or more counts support the clone carrying this TCR beta chain. What it binds is unknown. The record originates from a study of human T cells and chemical hapten exposure. Study-wide background: Mainly, slight library volume differences in the pool made TCR yields vary.

This CDR3 region has 14 residues. The germline V gene has CDR1 SGDLS and CDR2 YYNGEE. Trimming at V came to 5 bases and at J to 6 bases, leaving 5 bases not matched to a gene. What the library attached to individual cDNA molecules were unique molecular identifiers. Per the authors' pipeline: Ranging from about 20,000 to 700,000, TCR counts per sample had a median value of approximately 95,000. Using its own MiXCR run on the 5' RACE reads, TCRdb lists one record per CDR3 protein. The V and J calls were determined by TCRdb, not by the authors. The sample lists 150,000 or so distinct CDR3 sequences, roughly 4% occurring once. Unfractionated whole blood served as the source for total RNA extraction. Study-wide points: TCRs at high frequency, those above 1 in 1000, did not change with DPC sensitization.

The J gene is TRBJ2-1, the V gene TRBV9; 10 nucleotides align to TRBD2. The TCR was taken from a female donor in good health. The CDR3 protein is CASSEAGGGNEQFF. As DNA, the CDR3 is TGTGCCAGCAGTGAAGCGGGGGGGGGCAATGAGCAGTTCTTC.